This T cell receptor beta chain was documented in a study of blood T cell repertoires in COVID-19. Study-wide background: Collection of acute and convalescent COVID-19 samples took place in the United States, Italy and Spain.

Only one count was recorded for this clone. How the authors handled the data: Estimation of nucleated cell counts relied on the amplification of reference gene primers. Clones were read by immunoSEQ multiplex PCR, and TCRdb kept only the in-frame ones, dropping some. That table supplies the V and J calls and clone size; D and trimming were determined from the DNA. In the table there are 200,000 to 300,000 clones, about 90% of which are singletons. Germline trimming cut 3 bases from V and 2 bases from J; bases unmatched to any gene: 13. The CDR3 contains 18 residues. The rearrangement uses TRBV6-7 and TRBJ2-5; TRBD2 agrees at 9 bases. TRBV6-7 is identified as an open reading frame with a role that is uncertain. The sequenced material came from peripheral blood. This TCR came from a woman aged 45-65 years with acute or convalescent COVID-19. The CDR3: CASSYPGTSLRSQETQYF. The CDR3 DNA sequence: TGTGCCAGCAGTTATCCCGGGACTAGCTTACGGTCACAAGAGACCCAGTACTTC.